Following are 23 T cell receptor beta chains from one sample sequenced in a study of cytomegalovirus exposure and HLA in healthy donors. PCR involved 60 Vbeta and 13 Jbeta primers. Data came from immunoSEQ multiplex PCR; TCRdb stores just in-frame clones and leaves some out. The repertoire holds 95,000 to 110,000 clones, with around three quarters as singletons. Sequencing was done on a sample of PBMCs. These receptors originate from a young man in good health and CMV-seronegative.

This clone was picked up a small number of times. The chain has TRBV5-4 and TRBJ2-1, with D tentatively TRBD2 (6 bases). Germline CDR1 SGHNT, CDR2 YYREEE (reference sequence). The length of the CDR3 is 14 residues. V dropped 2 bases and J dropped 5 bases, with 11 bases sitting between them. The CDR3 DNA reads TGTGCCAGCAGCTTCACTAGCTCTAACAATGAGCAGTTCTTC. Its translation is CASSFTSSNNEQFF.

The chain is built from TRBV29-1 and TRBJ1-2; 9 bases are a match to TRBD1. This CDR3 is built from 14 residues. The V gene end was trimmed by 2 bases and the J gene end by 5 bases; junction bases not matched to a gene: 6. The germline gives CDR1 SQVTM, CDR2 ANQGSEA. The CDR3 coding sequence is TGCAGCGTTGAAAATCACAGGGGGCCGTATGGCTACACCTTC. Translating gives CSVENHRGPYGYTF.

The chain couples TRBV11-2 to TRBJ2-7; 7 nucleotides match TRBD1. J was trimmed by 3 bases and V by 5 bases; bases with no gene match: 10. Germline loops: CDR1 SGHAT, CDR2 FQNNGV. The CDR3 is 15 residues long. In DNA form, the CDR3 reads TGTGCCAGCAGCATGACAGGGTTGGGCTTCTACGAGCAGTACTTC. Translated: CASSMTGLGFYEQYF.

J is TRBJ1-4 and V is TRBV7-8, with D maybe TRBD1 (5 bases). CDR3 size: 15 residues. V was cut by 3 bases and J by 7 bases, with 15 bases left in between. Germline V CDR1 and CDR2: SGHVS, FQNEAQ. The CDR3 DNA follows: TGTGCCAGCAGCTTCAATTGGGGCTCGGGTGAAAAACTGTTTTTT. As protein: CASSFNWGSGEKLFF.

This chain joins TRBV7-2 and TRBJ1-1, with D possibly TRBD1 on 5 matching bases. V dropped 6 bases and J dropped 3 bases, with 11 bases sitting between them. Germline CDR1 and CDR2: SGHTA and FQGNSA. This CDR3 has 13 amino acids. This CDR3 reads CASRPDTYTEAFF. The CDR3 DNA reads as TGTGCCAGCAGACCGGACACCTACACTGAAGCTTTCTTT.

There are a few counts of this clone. The rearrangement links TRBV5-1 to TRBJ2-2; 7 nucleotides match TRBD1. V was pared by 6 bases and J by 2 bases, with 7 bases of the junction left unmatched. The CDR3 runs 15 residues. Germline CDR1 SGHRS, CDR2 YFSETQ. DNA for the CDR3: TGCGCCAGCACCATGGGACAGACAAACACCGGGGAGCTGTTTTTT. Encoded protein: CASTMGQTNTGELFF.

The V and J genes are TRBV30 and TRBJ1-1, with D tentatively TRBD1 (6 bases). This CDR3 contains 14 residues. V was cut by 0 bases and J by 3 bases, with 11 bases left in between. CDR1 and CDR2 from the germline V gene are GTSNPN and SVGIG (reference sequence). The CDR3 nucleotides read TGTGCCTGGAGTGTGGGGGCATTTGACACTGAAGCTTTCTTT. This sequence encodes CAWSVGAFDTEAFF.

This chain uses TRBV23-1 with TRBJ2-1; 7 positions agree with TRBD2. TRBV23-1 is marked as an open reading frame, function uncertain. J gave up 5 bases and V 0 bases, and 22 bases lay outside the gene matches. There are 21 residues in the CDR3. CDR3 sequence reads: CASSQSDWSLSGLLADNEQFF. CDR3 coding DNA: TGCGCCAGCAGTCAATCGGATTGGTCCCTGTCGGGACTACTAGCAGACAATGAGCAGTTCTTC.

The rearrangement joins TRBV18 to TRBJ1-1; no reliable D call. The CDR3 extends over 13 amino acids. Trimming left V 0 bases short and J 11 bases short, with 13 bases between. CDR1 is KGHSH, CDR2 LQKENI, per germline. CDR3 sequence: CASSPPNVRRAFF. In nucleotides, the CDR3 is TGTGCCAGCTCACCACCGAACGTACGGCGGGCTTTCTTT.

The J gene is TRBJ2-7, the V gene TRBV2, with TRBD1 matching 7 bases. V was pared by 6 bases and J by 0 bases, with 2 bases of the junction left unmatched. Germline-derived CDR1 and CDR2 are SNHLY and FYNNEI. This CDR3 is built from 13 residues. Written as DNA, the CDR3 is TGTGCCAGCAGACGGGACAGCTCCTACGAGCAGTACTTC. Protein: CASRRDSSYEQYF.

A few counts support this clone. This chain links TRBV6-1 with TRBJ2-2; 7 bases align to TRBD2. The length of the CDR3 is 15 residues. CDR1 and CDR2 (germline): MNHNS, SASEGT. Trimming at V came to 3 bases and at J to 6 bases, leaving 7 bases not matched to a gene. The CDR3 reads CASSEGGRESGELFF. For the CDR3, the DNA is TGTGCCAGCAGTGAGGGGGGGAGGGAGTCCGGGGAGCTGTTTTTT.

This chain joins TRBV19 and TRBJ2-1; possible D gene TRBD1, 6 bases. The CDR3 consists of 13 residues. Germline V lookup: CDR1 LNHDA, CDR2 SQIVND (reference sequence). V lost 5 bases and J lost 2, with 7 bases in between. CDR3: CASSGGAYNEQFF. The CDR3 DNA reads as TGTGCCAGTAGTGGGGGCGCCTACAATGAGCAGTTCTTC. The variable domain in full, completed from reference TRBV19 and TRBJ2-1, reads DGGITQSPKYLFRKEGQNVTLSCEQNLNHDAMYWYRQDPGQGLRLIYYSQIVNDFQKGDIAEGYSVSREKKESFPLTVTSAQKNPTAFYLCASSGGAYNEQFFGPGTRLTVL.

The chain joins TRBV30 to TRBJ1-5; D is possibly TRBD1 (6 bases). V gave up 2 bases and J gave up 6 bases, with 20 bases separating them. Germline CDR1 GTSNPN, CDR2 SVGIG (reference sequence). This CDR3 region has 16 residues. This CDR3 reads CAWSKAQEQGSQPQHF. For the CDR3, the DNA is TGTGCCTGGAGTAAGGCTCAGGAACAGGGTTCTCAGCCCCAGCATTTT.

This clone was observed a few times. The rearrangement joins TRBV2 to TRBJ1-2; 9 nucleotides agree with TRBD1. CDR1 SNHLY and CDR2 FYNNEI come from the germline V gene. J was trimmed by 6 bases and V by 3 bases; bases with no gene match: 5. The CDR3 totals 14 residues. CDR3 residues: CASSDWDRADGYTF. The CDR3 DNA sequence: TGTGCCAGCAGTGATTGGGACAGGGCGGATGGCTACACCTTC. Full variable domain (rest looked up from reference TRBV2 and TRBJ1-2): EPEVTQTPSHQVTQMGQEVILRCVPISNHLYFYWYRQILGQKVEFLVSFYNNEISEKSEIFDDQFSVERPDGSNFTLKIRSTKLEDSAMYFCASSDWDRADGYTFGSGTRLTVV.

This chain uses TRBV6-6 with TRBJ2-7, with TRBD1 matching 8 bases. V was pared by 7 bases and J by 2 bases, with 7 bases of the junction left unmatched. This CDR3 comprises 14 residues. CDR1 is MNHNY and CDR2 is SVGAGI in the germline V gene (reference sequence). CDR3 sequence reads: CASTYGTGPYEQYF. The CDR3 DNA sequence: TGTGCCAGCACCTACGGGACAGGTCCCTACGAGCAGTACTTC.

This chain uses TRBV5-5 with TRBJ2-7, with 9 bases lining up with TRBD1. Germline V CDR1 and CDR2: SGHKS, YYEKEE (reference sequence). The V and J ends lost 3 bases and 1 base, in that order; junction bases with no gene match: 2. The CDR3 has 14 amino acids. CDR3: CASSWGTGSYEQYF. DNA for the CDR3: TGTGCCAGCAGCTGGGGGACAGGGTCCTACGAGCAGTACTTC.

The gene calls are TRBV19 and TRBJ1-5, with D perhaps TRBD1 (5 bases). With 3 bases removed from V and 2 bases from J, the gap between germline ends came to 14 bases. The CDR3 has 16 residues. CDR1 LNHDA and CDR2 SQIVND come from the germline V gene (reference sequence). The DNA for the CDR3 is TGTGCCAGTAGTATTAACGTAGGGGAGGGCAATCAGCCCCAGCATTTT. This translates into CASSINVGEGNQPQHF. Variable domain in full (rest from reference TRBV19 and TRBJ1-5): DGGITQSPKYLFRKEGQNVTLSCEQNLNHDAMYWYRQDPGQGLRLIYYSQIVNDFQKGDIAEGYSVSREKKESFPLTVTSAQKNPTAFYLCASSINVGEGNQPQHFGDGTRLSIL.

V usage is TRBV28 and J usage is TRBJ2-2; the match to TRBD1 covers 9 bases. Germline V CDR1 and CDR2: MDHEN, SYDVKM. The CDR3 runs 15 residues. The V and J ends lost 5 bases and 6 bases, in that order; junction bases with no gene match: 7. CDR3 sequence reads: CASSDRDRAPGELFF. CDR3 in DNA: TGTGCCAGCAGTGACCGGGACAGGGCCCCCGGGGAGCTGTTTTTT.

J is TRBJ2-1 and V is TRBV5-1; 14 bases align to TRBD2. J lost 8 bases, V lost 4 bases, and 8 bases had no gene match. CDR1 and CDR2 (germline): SGHRS, YFSETQ. This CDR3 spans 16 amino acids. This CDR3 reads CASSQTGLAGVDEQFF. The CDR3 DNA reads TGCGCCAGCAGCCAAACGGGACTAGCGGGAGTGGATGAGCAGTTCTTC.

This clone showed up just a few times. This rearrangement joins TRBV5-6 to TRBJ1-1, with D possibly being TRBD1 (6 bases). Trimming left V 4 bases short and J 1 base short, with 11 bases between. CDR1 and CDR2 (germline): SGHDT, YYEEEE. CDR3 length equals 14 residues. The CDR3 region is CASSAGQWNTEAFF. The CDR3 coding sequence is TGTGCCAGCAGCGCTGGACAGTGGAACACTGAAGCTTTCTTT.

This chain connects TRBV5-6 to TRBJ1-2, with 7 bases fitting TRBD1. This CDR3 contains 15 residues. The V segment lost 4 bases and the J segment 2 bases; nucleotides outside the gene matches: 8. Germline V gives CDR1 SGHDT, CDR2 YYEEEE. The CDR3 here is CASSLGQLLNYGYTF. The DNA of the CDR3 is TGTGCCAGCAGCCTGGGACAGCTCCTCAACTATGGCTACACCTTC.

The CDR3 DNA follows: TGTGCCAGCAGCTTGTTGGCAAGAACGATGAACACTGAAGCTTTCTTT. It translates to CASSLLARTMNTEAFF. This chain joins TRBV5-6 and TRBJ1-1; D is ambiguous. The CDR3 covers 16 residues. The V gene lost 1 base and the J gene lost 0 bases, with 13 bases spanning the gap. Germline V gene sequence: CDR1 SGHDT, CDR2 YYEEEE.

Concerning this clone itself: This sample includes further DNA sequences coding for the same CDR3. This chain links TRBV5-1 with TRBJ2-7; 10 nucleotides align to TRBD1. V lost 7 bases, J lost 3 bases, and 7 bases stayed unmatched. The germline V gene encodes CDR1 SGHRS and CDR2 YFSETQ. This CDR3 spans 14 amino acids. This chain's CDR3 is CASSTGGKGYEQYF. CDR3 nucleotide sequence: TGCGCCAGCTCGACAGGGGGCAAGGGCTACGAGCAGTACTTC. The full variable domain, its missing parts supplied by reference TRBV5-1 and TRBJ2-7, is KAGVTQTPRYLIKTRGQQVTLSCSPISGHRSVSWYQQTPGQGLQFLFEYFSETQRNKGNFPGRFSGRQFSNSRSEMNVSTLELGDSALYLCASSTGGKGYEQYFGPGTRLTVT.